A selection of T cell receptor beta chains follows, all from one sample in a study of blood T cell repertoires in COVID-19. Clones were sequenced by immunoSEQ multiplex PCR, and TCRdb holds only the in-frame ones, with some missing. Of about 63,000 clones in the sample, 75% to 80% were seen once. Sequencing input: peripheral blood. The receptors here all came from a woman aged 80 or over with acute or convalescent COVID-19. Each CDR3 is given with its conserved first and last residue. Fields, in order: clone size, J gene, V gene, D gene, CDR3 DNA, CDR3 protein. The D gene is left open where the match is weak. Size is stated for part of the rows, as once, few or many counts, or as a class when the clone is expanded.

size: NA; J: TRBJ2-6; V: TRBV4-3; D: NA; DNA: TGCGCCAGCAGCCATCGCGGGGGCCGGGCTGGGGCCAACGTCCTGACTTTC; CDR3: CASSHRGGRAGANVLTF
size: NA; J: TRBJ1-1; V: TRBV19; D: NA; DNA: TGTGCCAGTAGTATAGGACGGGGTGACACTGAAGCTTTCTTT; CDR3: CASSIGRGDTEAFF
size: NA; J: TRBJ2-2; V: TRBV7-9; D: TRBD2; DNA: TGTGCCAGCGTATCCGCTAGCGGGACGAACACCGGGGAGCTGTTTTTT; CDR3: CASVSASGTNTGELFF
size: NA; J: TRBJ2-5; V: TRBV7-9; D: NA; DNA: TGTGCCAGCAGCTTTCTAGCGTTGGAGACCCAGTACTTC; CDR3: CASSFLALETQYF
size: NA; J: TRBJ2-5; V: TRBV20-1; D: TRBD2; DNA: TGCAGTGCTAGTTTAAGGGGACTAGCGGTTCAAGAGACCCAGTACTTC; CDR3: CSASLRGLAVQETQYF
size: NA; J: TRBJ1-5; V: TRBV7-9; D: TRBD1; DNA: TGTGCCAGCAGCGCCGAGACAGGGGGTAGCAATCAGCCCCAGCATTTT; CDR3: CASSAETGGSNQPQHF
size: NA; J: TRBJ2-7; V: TRBV7-2; D: TRBD2; DNA: TGTGCCAGCAGCTCGGCCGGGGGGAGTGTCTACGAGCAGTACTTC; CDR3: CASSSAGGSVYEQYF
size: NA; J: TRBJ1-1; V: TRBV5-6; D: TRBD1; DNA: TGTGCCAGCAGCTGGGGGACAGGAAACACTGAAGCTTTCTTT; CDR3: CASSWGTGNTEAFF
size: NA; J: TRBJ1-2; V: TRBV28; D: NA; DNA: TGTGCCAGCAGTTTCGGACAGTATGGCTACACCTTC; CDR3: CASSFGQYGYTF
size: NA; J: TRBJ2-5; V: TRBV18; D: NA; DNA: TGTGCCAGCTCGCCCTACCTTGAGGAGACCCAGTACTTC; CDR3: CASSPYLEETQYF
size: NA; J: TRBJ2-5; V: TRBV5-4; D: TRBD2; DNA: TGTGCCAGCAGCTTGCCTGCTAGCGGAAGAGAGACCCAGTACTTC; CDR3: CASSLPASGRETQYF
size: NA; J: TRBJ2-7; V: TRBV29-1; D: NA; DNA: TGCAGCGCTCGGGACACCCCCTACGAGCAGTACTTC; CDR3: CSARDTPYEQYF
size: few; J: TRBJ1-3; V: TRBV6-1; D: NA; DNA: TGTGCCAGCAGTGAAGCGCTAGTAGCGTTGGGCGGAAACACCATATATTTT; CDR3: CASSEALVALGGNTIYF
size: NA; J: TRBJ1-2; V: TRBV2; D: TRBD1; DNA: TGTGCCAGCAGTCTACAGGGGGAGGCCTATGGCTACACCTTC; CDR3: CASSLQGEAYGYTF
size: NA; J: TRBJ2-4; V: TRBV19; D: TRBD1; DNA: TGTGCCAGTAGTGGCAGACAGGGCGGGAACATTCAGTACTTC; CDR3: CASSGRQGGNIQYF
size: few; J: TRBJ2-1; V: TRBV11-2; D: TRBD2; DNA: TGTGCCAGCAGCCAAGGACTAGCGGGGGCCTACAATGAGCAGTTCTTC; CDR3: CASSQGLAGAYNEQFF
size: NA; J: TRBJ1-2; V: TRBV3-1/TRBV3-2; D: NA; DNA: TGTGCCAGCAGCCGGACAGATACCTCCTATGGCTACACCTTC; CDR3: CASSRTDTSYGYTF
size: NA; J: TRBJ2-1; V: TRBV9; D: TRBD1; DNA: TGTGCCAGCAGCACATACAGGGGTGACGCGAATGAGCAGTTCTTC; CDR3: CASSTYRGDANEQFF
size: many; J: TRBJ2-3; V: TRBV3-1/TRBV3-2; D: NA; DNA: TGTGCCAGCAGCCTCCAAAACAAGGATACGCAGTATTTT; CDR3: CASSLQNKDTQYF
size: NA; J: TRBJ2-7; V: TRBV6-2/TRBV6-3; D: NA; DNA: TGTGCCAGCAGTGACGCCGACGGGTCTCAAGAGCAGTACTTC; CDR3: CASSDADGSQEQYF
size: NA; J: TRBJ1-1; V: TRBV7-2; D: NA; DNA: TGTGCCAGCAGCTTAGAGAGGAACACTGAAGCTTTCTTT; CDR3: CASSLERNTEAFF
size: NA; J: TRBJ1-2; V: TRBV5-4; D: TRBD1; DNA: TGTGCCAGCAGCGTGGACAGGGGGAACTATGGCTACACCTTC; CDR3: CASSVDRGNYGYTF
size: few; J: TRBJ1-3; V: TRBV3-1/TRBV3-2; D: NA; DNA: TGTGCCAGCAGCCACACGAGCTCTGGAAACACCATATATTTT; CDR3: CASSHTSSGNTIYF
size: NA; J: TRBJ2-1; V: TRBV11-2; D: TRBD2; DNA: TGTGCCAGCAGCGCGGCTAGCGGTTGGAATGAGCAGTTCTTC; CDR3: CASSAASGWNEQFF
size: NA; J: TRBJ2-7; V: TRBV6-2/TRBV6-3; D: NA; DNA: TGTGCCAGCAGTTACTCACAGGAGGGCCCGCGGGAGCAGTACTTC; CDR3: CASSYSQEGPREQYF
size: few; J: TRBJ2-4; V: TRBV6-2/TRBV6-3; D: TRBD2; DNA: TGTGCCAGCAGTTACGTGGGGGGGACCAAAAACATTCAGTACTTC; CDR3: CASSYVGGTKNIQYF
size: few; J: TRBJ2-3; V: TRBV9; D: NA; DNA: TGTGCCAGCAGCCCCCGAGGATCGACAGATACGCAGTATTTT; CDR3: CASSPRGSTDTQYF
size: NA; J: TRBJ2-7; V: TRBV5-1; D: TRBD2; DNA: TGCGCCAGCAGCAGAACTAGCGGGAGTTATTACGAGCAGTACTTC; CDR3: CASSRTSGSYYEQYF
size: many; J: TRBJ2-3; V: TRBV28; D: TRBD1; DNA: TGTGCCAGCAGCAGGGGGACCACAGATACGCAGTATTTT; CDR3: CASSRGTTDTQYF
size: NA; J: TRBJ2-1; V: TRBV5-4; D: TRBD2; DNA: TGTGCCAGCAGTTCCAAAGCGGGAGACAATGAGCAGTTCTTC; CDR3: CASSSKAGDNEQFF
size: NA; J: TRBJ1-1; V: TRBV12-3/TRBV12-4; D: TRBD1; DNA: TGTGCCAGTACCGGGACAGTGAACACTGAAGCTTTCTTT; CDR3: CASTGTVNTEAFF
size: NA; J: TRBJ2-7; V: TRBV7-9; D: TRBD2; DNA: TGTGCCAGCAGCTTAACTAGCGGGAATAGCGAGCAGTACTTC; CDR3: CASSLTSGNSEQYF
size: few; J: TRBJ1-1; V: TRBV3-1/TRBV3-2; D: NA; DNA: TGTGCCAGCAGCCAAGTTGGAGGGGTTAACACTGAAGCTTTCTTT; CDR3: CASSQVGGVNTEAFF
size: NA; J: TRBJ1-1; V: TRBV19; D: NA; DNA: TGTGCCAGTAGTATAGCCCGGACAAAGACTGAAGCTTTCTTT; CDR3: CASSIARTKTEAFF
size: NA; J: TRBJ2-1; V: TRBV7-3; D: TRBD2; DNA: TGTGCCAGCAGCTCAGAGGGAGGGCCTTACAATGAGCAGTTCTTC; CDR3: CASSSEGGPYNEQFF
size: NA; J: TRBJ2-3; V: TRBV30; D: TRBD2; DNA: TGTGCCTGGAGCCGTAGCGGGAATGGAGATACGCAGTATTTT; CDR3: CAWSRSGNGDTQYF
size: NA; J: TRBJ2-5; V: TRBV11-2; D: TRBD1; DNA: TGTGCCAGCAGCTTCAACAGGGGGAAGGAGACCCAGTACTTC; CDR3: CASSFNRGKETQYF
size: few; J: TRBJ2-7; V: TRBV4-2; D: TRBD2; DNA: TGTGCCAGCAGCCAAGACCGGCTAGCGGGAAACGAGCAGTACTTC; CDR3: CASSQDRLAGNEQYF
size: NA; J: TRBJ2-1; V: TRBV24-1; D: TRBD1; DNA: TGTGCCACCAGTGCTCGACCAGGGGGTGTCCATGAGCAGTTCTTC; CDR3: CATSARPGGVHEQFF
size: NA; J: TRBJ1-1; V: TRBV7-3; D: NA; DNA: TGTGCCAGCAGCAACGGCCGGGAGGGGCCCATGAACACTGAAGCTTTCTTT; CDR3: CASSNGREGPMNTEAFF
size: NA; J: TRBJ2-7; V: TRBV11-2; D: TRBD2; DNA: TGTGCCAGCAGCTTAGTAGGGACTAGCTCCTACGAGCAGTACTTC; CDR3: CASSLVGTSSYEQYF
size: NA; J: TRBJ2-7; V: TRBV4-1; D: NA; DNA: TGCGCCAGCAGCCAAGTTGCCGCCGGGCAGGGTAGACGCGAGCAGTACTTC; CDR3: CASSQVAAGQGRREQYF
size: once; J: TRBJ2-1; V: TRBV14; D: NA; DNA: TGTGCCAGCAGCCGGGGGTCGGGGGGCGCCTACAATGAGCAGTTCTTC; CDR3: CASSRGSGGAYNEQFF
size: NA; J: TRBJ1-1; V: TRBV28; D: NA; DNA: TGTGCCAGCAGTTTGGGCATGAACACTGAAGCTTTCTTT; CDR3: CASSLGMNTEAFF
size: once; J: TRBJ1-4; V: TRBV3-1/TRBV3-2; D: NA; DNA: TGTGCCAGCAGCCATGGGGGGTTTGATGAAAAACTGTTTTTT; CDR3: CASSHGGFDEKLFF